The T cell receptor (beta chain) under discussion was sequenced for a study of blood T cell repertoires in COVID-19. V gave up 4 bases and J gave up 2 bases, with 10 bases separating them. This CDR3 comprises 14 residues. From germline, CDR1 is SGHDT and CDR2 YYEEEE. Assay used: immunoSEQ multiplex PCR; TCRdb lists only in-frame clones, some missing. The profile shows 230,000 or so clones, roughly nine tenths of them singletons. Assignments of participants to cohorts depended upon their own reported clinical history. Sequenced input: PBMCs or T cells enriched from blood (not recorded which). This clonotype was sampled from a woman in her twenties or thirties who had recovered from COVID-19. The chain uses TRBV5-6 and TRBJ1-3; D is possibly TRBD1 (6 bases). CDR3 loop: CASSEGGPGNTIYF. Here the CDR3 DNA reads TGTGCCAGCAGCGAAGGGGGTCCTGGAAACACCATATATTTT.